The text below deals with one TCR beta chain. Antigen unknown. For the second PCR, which ran for roughly 7 to 11 cycles, a sample-barcoded 5' primer and a J-beta primer mix were used. TCRdb passed the 5' RACE reads through MiXCR, listing each CDR3 protein once. The sample consists of approximately 700,000 distinct CDR3 sequences, roughly 30% of them appearing once. The entry originates in a study of blood T cells in healthy people across ages. Study-wide results and limits: Age advanced and TCR beta diversity per million T cells fell, roughly linearly. TCR beta diversity tracked closely with naive T cell percentage.

Sequencing was performed on blood. The sequence was obtained from a woman aged 80 or older in good health.

In DNA form, the CDR3 reads TGCAGTGCTAGTAATACTAATCCGGACTACGAGCAGTACTTC. It is translated as CSASNTNPDYEQYF. The chain links TRBV20-1 to TRBJ2-7; D gene ambiguous. The CDR3 is 14 residues long. Germline V gene sequence: CDR1 DFQATT, CDR2 SNEGSKA (reference sequence). Trimming shortened V by 3 bases and J by 3 bases, and 15 bases separated the two germline ends.